These 23 T cell receptor beta chains were all obtained from the same sample, sequenced in a study of OX40 agonist ivuxolimab in advanced cancers. The protocol was immunoSEQ multiplex PCR, while the TCRdb copy is restricted to in-frame clones and leaves out a portion. The data hold 100,000 to 150,000 clones, with under 95% observed a single time. Sample: CD4+ or CD8+ T cells sorted from blood, taken in a trial of the OX40 agonist ivuxolimab. The origin of the receptors is an adult with an advanced solid tumor such as melanoma, head and neck, liver or kidney cancer.

This rearrangement joins TRBV19 to TRBJ1-3; D perhaps matches TRBD1 (5 bases). CDR3 length: 15 residues. V lost 3 bases and J 4 bases, leaving 13 bases between the germline ends. Germline-derived CDR1 and CDR2 are LNHDA and SQIVND (reference sequence). The CDR3 is CASSMGRGGGNTIYF. The CDR3 bases are TGTGCCAGTAGTATGGGCCGGGGCGGGGGAAACACCATATATTTT.

The rearrangement joins TRBV5-1 to TRBJ1-1, with D possibly matching TRBD1 (6 bases). Germline assignment: CDR1 SGHRS and CDR2 YFSETQ. This CDR3 has 14 amino acids. V was shortened by 6 bases and J by 1 base, with 13 bases between the two germline ends. CDR3 protein: CASIQDSANTEAFF. The CDR3 DNA reads TGCGCCAGCATCCAGGACAGCGCGAACACTGAAGCTTTCTTT.

The gene calls are TRBV5-4 and TRBJ1-1, with D possibly being TRBD1 (5 bases). Trimming cost V 2 bases and J 0 bases, with 11 bases left between them. Germline V CDR1 and CDR2: SGHNT, YYREEE (reference sequence). This CDR3 has 15 amino acids. The CDR3 DNA is TGTGCCAGCAGCTTAAAGACAGCTATGAACACTGAAGCTTTCTTT. This translates into CASSLKTAMNTEAFF.

This clone was seen a few times. The V and J genes are TRBV13 and TRBJ2-2; 9 bases line up with TRBD1. This CDR3 has 15 amino acids. Trimming removed 4 bases from V and 3 bases from J; junction bases left unmatched: 3. CDR1 and CDR2 (germline): PRHDT, FYEKMQ (reference sequence). In nucleotides, the CDR3 is TGTGCCAGCAGCTACCGGGACAGGGACACCGGGGAGCTGTTTTTT. Its protein product is CASSYRDRDTGELFF.

The rearrangement links TRBV2 to TRBJ2-1, with TRBD2 matching over 7 bases. Unmatched junction bases numbered 6, after V lost 8 bases and J lost 5 bases. The CDR3 totals 13 residues. The germline V gene has CDR1 SNHLY and CDR2 FYNNEI. This CDR3 is CASELAGNNEQFF. In DNA, the CDR3 is TGTGCCAGCGAATTAGCGGGTAACAATGAGCAGTTCTTC. Full variable domain (remainder filled in from reference TRBV2 and TRBJ2-1): EPEVTQTPSHQVTQMGQEVILRCVPISNHLYFYWYRQILGQKVEFLVSFYNNEISEKSEIFDDQFSVERPDGSNFTLKIRSTKLEDSAMYFCASELAGNNEQFFGPGTRLTVL.

The chain couples TRBV2 to TRBJ1-1; 9 nucleotides line up with TRBD1. Unmatched junction bases numbered 3, after V lost 6 bases and J lost 4 bases. Per germline, CDR1 SNHLY and CDR2 FYNNEI. This CDR3 has 13 residues. The CDR3 bases are TGTGCCAGCAGGGGACAGGGTCGCACTGAAGCTTTCTTT. Its translation: CASRGQGRTEAFF.

The V and J genes are TRBV7-9 and TRBJ1-2; D may be TRBD1 (6 bases). Germline CDR1 reads SEHNR; CDR2 reads FQNEAQ (reference sequence). This CDR3 spans 13 amino acids. V lost 1 base and J 6 bases, leaving 9 bases between the germline ends. CDR3: CASSLGRGDGYTF. Here the CDR3 DNA reads TGTGCCAGCAGCTTAGGCAGGGGCGATGGCTACACCTTC.

This rearrangement joins TRBV5-1 to TRBJ1-2, with 8 bases lining up with TRBD1. This CDR3 spans 14 amino acids. CDR1 and CDR2 from the germline V gene are SGHRS and YFSETQ. With 2 bases clipped from V and 3 bases from J, the junction kept 3 bases outside the gene matches. This chain's CDR3 is CASSLQGDDYGYTF. The CDR3 bases are TGCGCCAGCAGCTTACAGGGGGACGACTATGGCTACACCTTC.

The genes are TRBV25-1 and TRBJ1-4; 8 nucleotides line up with TRBD1. The CDR3 has 15 amino acids. From germline, CDR1 is MGHDK and CDR2 SYGVNS. V shed 9 bases and J 2 bases; nucleotides not matched to a gene: 8. The CDR3 bases are TGTGCCAGTAGCAGGGGGCGGAAGACTAATGAAAAACTGTTTTTT. It encodes CASSRGRKTNEKLFF.

The chain recombines TRBV28 with TRBJ1-5; 8 positions agree with TRBD1. This CDR3 region has 16 residues. Germline CDR1 is MDHEN and CDR2 is SYDVKM. The V gene end was trimmed by 7 bases and the J gene end by 2 bases; junction bases not matched to a gene: 10. CDR3 in DNA: TGTGCCAGCACCCCATTGGGGACAGGAGGCAATCAGCCCCAGCATTTT. As protein: CASTPLGTGGNQPQHF.

This rearrangement joins TRBV27 to TRBJ2-3; D not resolved. The CDR3 is made up of 13 amino acids. The ends were cut back, 3 bases at V and 1 base at J, with 5 bases in the middle. Per germline, CDR1 MNHEY and CDR2 SMNVEV (reference sequence). The CDR3 nucleotides are TGTGCCAGCAGTTTGATGGGCACAGATACGCAGTATTTT. It translates to CASSLMGTDTQYF.

The V and J genes are TRBV5-6 and TRBJ1-5, with 7 bases matching TRBD1. The ends lost 2 bases at V and 6 bases at J; junction bases unmatched: 5. Looked up from germline, CDR1 is SGHDT and CDR2 is YYEEEE. The CDR3 loop spans 14 amino acids. DNA of the CDR3: TGTGCCAGCAGCTTTTGGACAGGTCCTCAGCCCCAGCATTTT. It translates to CASSFWTGPQPQHF. The entire variable domain, with the rest obtained from reference TRBV5-6 and TRBJ1-5, is as follows: DAGVTQSPTHLIKTRGQQVTLRCSPKSGHDTVSWYQQALGQGPQFIFQYYEEEERQRGNFPDRFSGHQFPNYSSELNVNALLLGDSALYLCASSFWTGPQPQHFGDGTRLSIL.

The rearrangement uses TRBV7-2 and TRBJ1-1, with a tentative D call TRBD1 (5 bases). The germline V gene encodes CDR1 SGHTA and CDR2 FQGNSA. V dropped 4 bases and J dropped 3 bases, with 15 bases sitting between them. The CDR3 is 15 amino acids. CDR3 nucleotides: TGTGCCAGCAGCTCCTACCAACGGGGGGACACTGAAGCTTTCTTT. Translated, it gives CASSSYQRGDTEAFF.

DNA of the CDR3: TGTGCCAGCAGCTTGGAAGGGGCTGCTAATGAAAAACTGTTTTTT. This encodes CASSLEGAANEKLFF. The gene calls are TRBV5-4 and TRBJ1-4; weak D call: TRBD1 (5 bases). There are 15 residues in the CDR3. CDR1 is SGHNT and CDR2 is YYREEE in the germline V gene (reference sequence). Deletions cut 0 bases from V and 3 bases from J, with 9 bases between.

By sample fraction, this clone is medium-sized. The chain uses TRBV28 and TRBJ2-7; 10 positions agree with TRBD2. Looked up from germline, CDR1 is MDHEN and CDR2 is SYDVKM. V lost 7 bases, J lost 3 bases, and 21 bases stayed unmatched. The CDR3 consists of 19 residues. CDR3 nucleotides: TGTGCCAGCATCACAATGGGGCTAGCGGGAGCCGCCCGACACTACGAGCAGTACTTC. Translation: CASITMGLAGAARHYEQYF.

The chain combines TRBV5-1 with TRBJ2-5; 11 nucleotides agree with TRBD2. Germline CDR1 and CDR2: SGHRS and YFSETQ. With V trimmed by 6 bases and J by 2 bases, 6 bases remained unmatched. CDR3 size: 15 residues. The CDR3 nucleotides read TGCGCCAGCACCCTCCGGACTAGCGGGCAAGAGACCCAGTACTTC. Protein sequence: CASTLRTSGQETQYF.

The chain carries TRBV19 and TRBJ1-2, with a weak D call TRBD1 (5 bases). The CDR3 has 13 amino acids. The V end lost 5 bases, the J end lost 6 bases, and 13 bases lay between the germline ends. Germline values: CDR1 LNHDA, CDR2 SQIVND (reference sequence). As DNA, the CDR3 is TGTGCCAGTAGTCAGGTGGGGGAACATGGCTACACCTTC. Protein sequence: CASSQVGEHGYTF. The variable domain in full, completed from reference TRBV19 and TRBJ1-2, reads DGGITQSPKYLFRKEGQNVTLSCEQNLNHDAMYWYRQDPGQGLRLIYYSQIVNDFQKGDIAEGYSVSREKKESFPLTVTSAQKNPTAFYLCASSQVGEHGYTFGSGTRLTVV.

The chain employs TRBV7-9 and TRBJ1-4; 8 positions agree with TRBD1. With V trimmed by 4 bases and J by 5 bases, 6 bases remained unmatched. Germline CDR1 is SEHNR and CDR2 is FQNEAQ (reference sequence). The CDR3 is made up of 15 amino acids. The CDR3 spells CASSYGQGLNEKLFF. The CDR3 DNA follows: TGTGCCAGCAGCTACGGACAGGGACTAAATGAAAAACTGTTTTTT.

This sequence joins TRBV6-5 and TRBJ1-1, with D uncertain. The CDR3 is made up of 13 amino acids. Germline values: CDR1 MNHEY, CDR2 SVGAGI. Trimming cost V 6 bases and J 4 bases, with 12 bases left between them. CDR3 bases: TGTGCCAGCAGCCCTATCAGGCGCACTGAAGCTTTCTTT. This translates into CASSPIRRTEAFF.

CDR3 in DNA: TGTGCCAGCAGTTTAAGATCATCCCTTAGCAACACTGAAGCTTTCTTT. Protein: CASSLRSSLSNTEAFF. J is TRBJ1-1 and V is TRBV28, with unresolved D. The V and J ends lost 2 bases and 2 bases respectively, with 15 bases between them. Germline values: CDR1 MDHEN, CDR2 SYDVKM. This CDR3 is built from 16 residues.

The genes are TRBV27 and TRBJ1-2; D not certain. The CDR3 extends over 15 amino acids. Germline V gene lookup returns CDR1 MNHEY and CDR2 SMNVEV (reference sequence). The germline V and J ends were trimmed by 5 bases and 5 bases, with 18 bases remaining between them. CDR3 sequence: CASSTRPNALYGYTF. Written as DNA, the CDR3 is TGTGCCAGCAGTACCCGACCTAACGCACTTTATGGCTACACCTTC.

This chain links TRBV18 with TRBJ1-1; D ambiguous. CDR1 and CDR2 (germline): KGHSH, LQKENI. Trimming shortened V by 1 base and J by 2 bases, and 8 bases separated the two germline ends. This CDR3 comprises 14 residues. CDR3 nucleotide sequence: TGTGCCAGCTCACCACAGGGTGCTAACACTGAAGCTTTCTTT. It encodes CASSPQGANTEAFF.

This clone was observed once. The CDR3 DNA reads as TGTGCCAGCAGCTTAGGCGGACAGGCGGGCTACGAGCAGTACTTC. This encodes CASSLGGQAGYEQYF. V usage is TRBV7-6 and J usage is TRBJ2-7; 7 bases are a match to TRBD1. This CDR3 contains 15 residues. From germline, CDR1 is SGHVS and CDR2 FNYEAQ. The V gene end was trimmed by 1 base and the J gene end by 3 bases; junction bases not matched to a gene: 6.